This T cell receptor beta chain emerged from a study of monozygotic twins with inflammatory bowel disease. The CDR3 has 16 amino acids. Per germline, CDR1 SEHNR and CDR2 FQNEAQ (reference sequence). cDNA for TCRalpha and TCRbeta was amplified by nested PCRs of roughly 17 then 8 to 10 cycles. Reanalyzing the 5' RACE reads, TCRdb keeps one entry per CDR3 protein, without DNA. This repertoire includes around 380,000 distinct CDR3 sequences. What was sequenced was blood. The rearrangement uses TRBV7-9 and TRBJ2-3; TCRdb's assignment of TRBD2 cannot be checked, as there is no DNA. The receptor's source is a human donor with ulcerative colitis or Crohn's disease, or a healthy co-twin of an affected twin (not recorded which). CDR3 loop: CASIPSASVGTDTQYF.